This entry concerns a single T cell receptor (beta chain). The sample belongs to a study of OX40 agonist ivuxolimab in advanced cancers. This CDR3 spans 16 amino acids. Germline lookup yields CDR1 LGHNA and CDR2 YNFKEQ. V shed 4 bases and J 2 bases; nucleotides not matched to a gene: 7. Data came from immunoSEQ multiplex PCR; TCRdb stores just in-frame clones and leaves some out. The sample contains 55,000 to 70,000 clones, 86% of which appear only once. This specimen was CD4+ or CD8+ T cells sorted from blood, taken in a trial of the OX40 agonist ivuxolimab. The rearrangement links TRBV4-2 to TRBJ1-2, with TRBD1 matching 10 bases. This clonotype was sampled from an adult with an advanced solid tumor such as melanoma, head and neck, liver or kidney cancer. The DNA of the CDR3 is TGTGCCAGCAGCCCCCAACCGGGACAGGGGAACTATGGCTACACCTTC. Its protein is CASSPQPGQGNYGYTF.